What follows is one T cell receptor (beta chain) and its context. The data were obtained in a study of shared clonotypes between healthy human individuals. As defined, naive CD8 cells were CD45RO-negative and positively selected for CCR7, with terminally differentiated effector memory CD45RA+ cells excluded. The CDR3 extends over 17 amino acids. V was pared by 1 base and J by 4 bases, with 17 bases between. In germline, CDR1 is SGHAT, CDR2 FQNNGV. Sequencing used immunoSEQ multiplex PCR; TCRdb keeps in-frame clones, though not all of them. The data show hundreds of thousands of clones, around 96% seen once.

The TCR originated in a woman in her thirties in good health. V and J are TRBV11-2 and TRBJ2-1; D may be TRBD2 (6 bases). Sequencing used naive CD8+ T cells sorted from blood. The CDR3 loop is CASSLGGRASEYNEQFF. DNA for the CDR3: TGTGCCAGCAGCTTAGGGGGCCGGGCTAGCGAGTACAATGAGCAGTTCTTC.